Following are 30 T cell receptor beta chains from one sample sequenced in a study of HIV-infected children after antiretroviral therapy interruption. Unique molecular identifiers were included in an RNA-based 3' RACE TCR library. TCRdb reprocessed the 3' RACE reads via MiXCR and lists one record per CDR3 protein. The sample has about 89,000 distinct CDR3 sequences, approximately 6.9% seen once; the top ten hold about 1.1%. Stated treatment: PENTA 11 planned treatment interruption arm or continuous ART arm. This specimen consisted of CD45RA+ CD4+ T cells from PBMCs, pooled from several time points, obtained from a donor given antiretroviral therapy, either interrupted or continuous. Indicated subset: naive CD4+ CD45RA+ CD45RO- T cells. The receptor source for this set is a pool of human donors with HIV.

This clonotype was found many times. The CDR3 reads CASRTGGANTEAFF. The CDR3 region has the DNA TGTGCCAGCAGAACAGGGGGCGCGAACACTGAAGCTTTCTTT. The V call is TRBV9, the J call TRBJ1-1, with 9 bases fitting TRBD1. The CDR3 runs 14 residues. Trimming took 5 bases from V and 1 from J; bases not matched to a gene: 3. Germline V gives CDR1 SGDLS, CDR2 YYNGEE.

This clonotype occurred many times. The chain uses TRBV6-6 and TRBJ2-1; 15 bases align to TRBD2. The length of the CDR3 is 17 residues. The V gene end was trimmed by 2 bases and the J gene end by 6 bases; junction bases not matched to a gene: 5. CDR1 and CDR2 from the germline V gene are MNHNY and SVGAGI (reference sequence). The CDR3 nucleotides read TGTGCCAGCAGTTACGGGGGACTAGCGGGAGGAGGCAATGAGCAGTTCTTC. It encodes CASSYGGLAGGGNEQFF.

This clonotype was detected once. This sequence joins TRBV11-2 and TRBJ1-2; D uncertain. The CDR3 extends over 15 amino acids. Germline V gene sequence: CDR1 SGHAT, CDR2 FQNNGV. The ends were cut back, 6 bases at V and 1 base at J, with 15 bases in the middle. As DNA, the CDR3 is TGTGCCAGCAGTCCCCTCGCGGGCGATAACTATGGCTACACCTTC. This encodes CASSPLAGDNYGYTF.

This clonotype was recorded many times. V gene TRBV11-2 combines with J gene TRBJ2-7; TRBD1 matches at 9 bases. The CDR3 is 14 residues long. In germline, CDR1 is SGHAT, CDR2 FQNNGV. Losses at the gene ends were 2 bases for V and 3 bases for J; bases not matched to a gene: 2. CDR3 sequence reads: CASSLSGQGYEQYF. The CDR3 region has the DNA TGTGCCAGCAGCTTATCGGGACAGGGCTACGAGCAGTACTTC.

This clonotype was counted between two and nine times. The chain couples TRBV4-2 to TRBJ2-7; 7 bases are a match to TRBD1. The ends lost 3 bases at V and 2 bases at J; junction bases unmatched: 4. Per the germline V gene, CDR1 is LGHNA and CDR2 is YNFKEQ. CDR3 length: 14 amino acids. CDR3 sequence (DNA): TGTGCCAGCAGCCAGAGACAGGGTACCTACGAGCAGTACTTC. Its translation: CASSQRQGTYEQYF.

This chain joins TRBV28 and TRBJ1-5; D ambiguous. Looked up from germline, CDR1 is MDHEN and CDR2 is SYDVKM. The CDR3 extends over 13 amino acids. Trimming pared 1 base from V and 3 bases from J, leaving 4 bases between. CDR3 sequence reads: CASSLSPNQPQHF. As DNA, the CDR3 is TGTGCCAGCAGTTTATCCCCCAATCAGCCCCAGCATTTT.

This clonotype has only a few counts. V usage is TRBV19 and J usage is TRBJ2-2; TRBD2 aligns across 14 bases. The J segment lost 4 bases and the V segment lost 5 bases, leaving 15 bases of the junction unmatched. The CDR3 length is 20 residues. CDR1 and CDR2 (germline): LNHDA, SQIVND (reference sequence). The chain's CDR3 is CASSRGLAGGLMLTTGELFF. Written as DNA, the CDR3 is TGTGCCAGTAGTCGTGGACTAGCGGGAGGACTTATGCTCACCACCGGGGAGCTGTTTTTT.

This clonotype has more than one count but fewer than ten. The genes are TRBV29-1 and TRBJ1-1, with D possibly matching TRBD1 (5 bases). The CDR3 is made up of 16 amino acids. Germline assignment: CDR1 SQVTM and CDR2 ANQGSEA. V was shortened by 3 bases and J by 5 bases, with 22 bases between the two germline ends. The CDR3: CSVDKVRGLGGTEAFF. Here the CDR3 DNA reads TGCAGCGTTGATAAGGTGAGGGGCCTTGGGGGAACTGAAGCTTTCTTT.

This clonotype was detected many times. This chain links TRBV19 with TRBJ1-2; D might be TRBD1 (6 bases). Trimming left V 9 bases short and J 4 bases short, with 12 bases between. The germline gives CDR1 LNHDA, CDR2 SQIVND (reference sequence). The CDR3 contains 12 residues. The CDR3 spells CASGTISYGYTF. The CDR3 DNA sequence: TGTGCCAGCGGGACAATCAGCTATGGCTACACCTTC.

This clonotype was observed many times. V and J are TRBV11-2 and TRBJ2-3, with 8 nucleotides matching TRBD2. The germline V gene encodes CDR1 SGHAT and CDR2 FQNNGV. V lost 5 bases to trimming and J lost 5 bases; unmatched junction nucleotides: 0. The CDR3 runs to 12 residues. The CDR3 loop reads CASSSGGDTQYF. The CDR3 nucleotides are TGTGCCAGCAGCAGCGGGGGAGATACGCAGTATTTT.

This clonotype was counted at least ten times. The chain joins TRBV12-3 or TRBV12-4 to TRBJ1-5; no clear D. The V end was cut by 6 bases, the J end by 4 bases, with 10 bases between. CDR3 size: 13 residues. The CDR3 DNA is TGTGCCAGCAGGGGGTTAGGAAATCAGCCCCAGCATTTT. It codes for CASRGLGNQPQHF.

This clonotype appeared many times. This sequence joins TRBV6-2 or TRBV6-3 and TRBJ2-2; D gene ambiguous. The CDR3 spans 14 residues. V was shortened by 6 bases and J by 7 bases, with 15 bases between the two germline ends. Per the germline V gene, CDR1 is MNHEY and CDR2 is SVGEGT. CDR3 bases: TGTGCCAGCAGCCGAGAGGCAGCGCTCGGGGAGCTGTTTTTT. Residues: CASSREAALGELFF.

The genes are TRBV7-9 and TRBJ1-3; no clear D gene. The CDR3 sequence is 12 residues long. Trimming removed 2 bases at V and 4 bases at J, with 3 bases between. From germline, CDR1 is SEHNR and CDR2 FQNEAQ (reference sequence). CDR3 sequence reads: CASSLKGNTIYF. The CDR3 coding sequence is TGTGCCAGCAGCTTAAAAGGAAACACCATATATTTT.

A few counts support this clonotype. The rearrangement links TRBV10-3 to TRBJ2-7; D ambiguous. This CDR3 is built from 13 residues. V was shortened by 4 bases and J by 1 base, with 8 bases between the two germline ends. Germline V CDR1 and CDR2: ENHRY, SYGVKD. CDR3 nucleotides: TGTGCCATCAGTGTTCCGGTTTCCTACGAGCAGTACTTC. Translated, it gives CAISVPVSYEQYF.

This clonotype occurred many times. The chain joins TRBV12-3 or TRBV12-4 to TRBJ2-4; 11 bases line up with TRBD2. V gave up 5 bases and J gave up 6 bases; unmatched junction bases: 3. This CDR3 has 14 amino acids. CDR3 nucleotides: TGTGCCAGCAGTGAGGGACTAGCGGTAAACATTCAGTACTTC. Translating it yields CASSEGLAVNIQYF.

The rearrangement uses TRBV28 and TRBJ2-3; possibly TRBD1 for D (6 bases). In germline, CDR1 is MDHEN, CDR2 SYDVKM. Trimming stripped 1 base from V and 1 base from J, with 9 bases between. The CDR3 covers 15 residues. The CDR3 DNA follows: TGTGCCAGCAGTTTATCCAGGGGTGGCACAGATACGCAGTATTTT. Its protein product is CASSLSRGGTDTQYF.

This clonotype appeared many times. This chain connects TRBV14 to TRBJ1-4, with 7 bases lining up with TRBD1. The CDR3 length is 15 residues. Losses at the gene ends were 1 base for V and 7 bases for J; bases not matched to a gene: 6. Germline V gene lookup returns CDR1 SGHDN and CDR2 FVKESK. This CDR3 is CASSQVSRGREKLFF. The CDR3 DNA reads as TGTGCCAGCAGCCAAGTATCAAGGGGGCGTGAAAAACTGTTTTTT.

This clonotype was counted at least ten times. The rearrangement uses TRBV12-3 or TRBV12-4 and TRBJ2-7; D ambiguous. The CDR3 sequence is 13 residues long. V was clipped by 6 bases and J by 5 bases, with 14 bases between them. The CDR3 region has the DNA TGTGCCAGCAGCCCCGACATGAGCCACGAGCAGTACTTC. Translation gives CASSPDMSHEQYF.

This clonotype was picked up many times. The genes are TRBV29-1 and TRBJ2-4, with a weak D call TRBD2 (6 bases). Germline CDR1 is SQVTM and CDR2 is ANQGSEA. This CDR3 has 18 amino acids. V was trimmed by 7 bases and J by 0 bases, leaving 25 bases between them. The CDR3 loop reads CSALSGTGGILAKNIQYF. CDR3 coding DNA: TGCAGCGCCTTGTCCGGCACAGGAGGGATACTAGCCAAAAACATTCAGTACTTC.

In regard to this clonotype: A much more abundant neighbour one base away suggests this may be a read error. The chain combines TRBV7-9 with TRBJ2-7, with unresolved D. Germline CDR1 SEHNR, CDR2 FQNEAQ (reference sequence). CDR3 length equals 15 residues. CDR3 loop: CANSSPGSPSYEQYF. CDR3 DNA sequence: TGTGCCAACAGCTCTCCGGGCAGTCCTTCCTACGAGCAGTACTTC.

Ten or more counts support this clonotype. The chain links TRBV19 to TRBJ2-7; TRBD2 is a possible D gene (6 bases). Germline CDR1 is LNHDA and CDR2 is SQIVND (reference sequence). The CDR3 is made up of 14 amino acids. Trimming removed 4 bases from V and 3 bases from J, with 13 bases in between. The CDR3 reads CASSTGDTLYEQYF. Written as DNA, the CDR3 is TGTGCCAGTAGTACGGGAGACACCCTCTACGAGCAGTACTTC.

A few counts support this clonotype. The chain joins TRBV6-1 to TRBJ1-1; tentative D call: TRBD1 (5 bases). The CDR3 runs to 14 residues. V lost 2 bases to trimming and J lost 4 bases, with 11 bases between them. CDR1 and CDR2 from the germline V gene are MNHNS and SASEGT. The CDR3 reads CASSESTVVTEAFF. Here the CDR3 DNA reads TGTGCCAGCAGTGAATCGACAGTGGTCACTGAAGCTTTCTTT.

This clonotype was detected ten times or more. This chain links TRBV9 with TRBJ2-1, with D possibly being TRBD1 or TRBD2 (5 bases each). CDR1 is SGDLS and CDR2 is YYNGEE in the germline V gene. This CDR3 spans 14 amino acids. Trimming stripped 0 bases from V and 6 bases from J, with 10 bases between. DNA for the CDR3: TGTGCCAGCAGCGTAGAACTAGGGGTCAATGAGCAGTTCTTC. Its translation: CASSVELGVNEQFF.

This clonotype has at least ten counts. The chain combines TRBV20-1 with TRBJ2-1; D is uncertain. The V end lost 0 bases, the J end lost 6 bases, and 9 bases lay between the germline ends. The CDR3 extends over 13 amino acids. Per the germline V gene, CDR1 is DFQATT and CDR2 is SNEGSKA (reference sequence). The CDR3 region has the DNA TGCAGTGCTAGAGATCGTGGGTCCAATGAGCAGTTCTTC. As protein: CSARDRGSNEQFF.

This clonotype has more than one count but fewer than ten. CDR3: CASSFQQGFGNTIYF. CDR3 nucleotides: TGTGCCAGCAGCTTCCAACAGGGGTTTGGAAACACCATATATTTT. V and J are TRBV12-1 and TRBJ1-3; the DNA was not compared with TRBD1, the D call given in the table. TRBV12-1 counts as a pseudogene. The CDR3 runs 15 residues.

This clonotype was detected many times. V is TRBV4-2 and J is TRBJ2-5; 9 positions agree with TRBD2. Germline-derived CDR1 and CDR2 are LGHNA and YNFKEQ. CDR3 size: 17 residues. Trimming removed 0 bases from V and 5 bases from J; junction bases left unmatched: 10. The CDR3 nucleotides are TGTGCCAGCAGCCAAGAGGGCGGTAGCGGGGGCCTGGAGACCCAGTACTTC. The encoded protein is CASSQEGGSGGLETQYF.

This clonotype was counted at least ten times. The rearrangement links TRBV7-2 to TRBJ2-3, with 8 bases aligning to TRBD2. CDR1 is SGHTA, CDR2 FQGNSA, per germline. The length of the CDR3 is 15 residues. The J segment lost 4 bases and the V segment lost 3 bases, leaving 6 bases of the junction unmatched. The CDR3 DNA follows: TGTGCCAGCAGCTTGGTTCTAGCGGGCCCAGATACGCAGTATTTT. Its protein is CASSLVLAGPDTQYF.

This clonotype appeared many times. The V gene is TRBV20-1, the J gene TRBJ2-5, with 11 bases that match TRBD2. CDR3 length: 13 residues. V dropped 6 bases and J dropped 5; count of bases not matched to a gene: 5. Germline values: CDR1 DFQATT, CDR2 SNEGSKA (reference sequence). CDR3 nucleotide sequence: TGCAGTGCGGGAACTAGCGGGGGTGAGACCCAGTACTTC. Amino acid sequence: CSAGTSGGETQYF.

Ten or more counts support this clonotype. The chain recombines TRBV7-2 with TRBJ1-2; TRBD1 aligns across 7 bases. CDR3 length: 14 residues. Germline V lookup: CDR1 SGHTA, CDR2 FQGNSA. The V and J ends lost 5 bases and 6 bases, in that order; junction bases with no gene match: 9. The CDR3 nucleotides are TGTGCCAGCAGCGTGGCCGACAGGGACCATGGCTACACCTTC. Encoded protein: CASSVADRDHGYTF.

A note on this clonotype: Germline is not matched at one junction end, which may reflect a read error. The rearrangement joins TRBV27 to TRBJ2-1; D is ambiguous. CDR1 is MNHEY and CDR2 is SMNVEV in the germline V gene (reference sequence). The CDR3 runs 15 residues. This CDR3 reads CASTLDPWAYNEQFF. The CDR3 coding sequence is TGCGCCAGCACACTGGATCCTTGGGCCTACAATGAGCAGTTCTTC.